The 19 T cell receptor beta chains given below trace back to one sample, sequenced in a study of T cells expressing NK-cell markers (dated by TCRdb to the early 2020s). Libraries came from 5' RACE. TCRdb shows the sequencer as Illumina HiSeq 2000. TCRdb reprocessed the reads and provides one entry for every CDR3 protein sequence; no DNA is given. The sample table includes approximately 150,000 distinct CDR3 sequences. The leading ten clones occupy 12% of the sample. The sample consisted of blood T cells: a sorted CD56 or NKG2C T cell subset, CD4+ or CD8+ T cells, or bulk PBMC T cells (not recorded which). The receptors originated from a man between 18 and 29 years old in good health. Donor details come from another sample of the same person, matched by shared clones.

This rearrangement joins TRBV27 to TRBJ2-7; TCRdb returns TRBD1, unconfirmable since there is no DNA. This CDR3 has 15 amino acids. In germline, CDR1 is MNHEY, CDR2 SMNVEV (reference sequence). This chain's CDR3 is CASRPIGQGRGEQYF.

The J gene is TRBJ2-7, the V gene TRBV27; as DNA is missing, the TRBD1 call by TCRdb cannot be tested. Germline CDR1 MNHEY, CDR2 SMNVEV (reference sequence). This CDR3 is built from 13 residues. Here the CDR3 reads CASSIGTNYEQYF.

The genes are TRBV3-1 and TRBJ2-5; TCRdb's D gene call, TRBD2, goes unchecked for lack of DNA. Germline lookup yields CDR1 LGHDT and CDR2 YNNKEL (reference sequence). There are 15 residues in the CDR3. The CDR3 here is CASSQGGGPPETQYF.

The chain uses TRBV6-5 and TRBJ2-1. The CDR3 has 15 amino acids. The germline CDR1 and CDR2 sequences are MNHEY and SVGAGI. CDR3 amino acids: CASSYSSGTYNEQFF.

The genes are TRBV24-1 and TRBJ2-1; TCRdb names TRBD1, which stays unverified in the absence of DNA. CDR1 is KGHDR, CDR2 SFDVKD, per germline. The CDR3 spans 14 residues. CDR3 loop: CATSDWAGGNEQFF.

The CDR3 sequence: CASSSLEGENTEAFF. The chain recombines TRBV5-1 with TRBJ1-1; the D call from TCRdb, TRBD1, cannot be confirmed without DNA. The CDR3 is 15 residues long. Germline CDR1 reads SGHRS; CDR2 reads YFSETQ.

V is TRBV11-2 and J is TRBJ2-1; the TCRdb D gene call, TRBD2, has no DNA to confirm it. This CDR3 spans 18 amino acids. Germline CDR1 SGHAT, CDR2 FQNNGV. CDR3 protein: CASSPTARLAGGANEQFF.

The chain uses TRBV12-3 or TRBV12-4 and TRBJ1-2; the D gene TCRdb calls, TRBD1, cannot be checked with no DNA. The CDR3 spans 16 residues. The CDR3 here is CASTSRDRGLDYGYTF.

The chain carries TRBV7-2 and TRBJ2-3; TCRdb names TRBD1, which stays unverified in the absence of DNA. The CDR3 runs 14 residues. The germline V gene has CDR1 SGHTA and CDR2 FQGNSA. The CDR3 region is CASSRGQGTDTQYF.

The J gene is TRBJ2-1, the V gene TRBV7-6. Germline assignment: CDR1 SGHVS and CDR2 FNYEAQ. The CDR3 loop spans 16 amino acids. The CDR3 region is CASSLLSGGAYNEQFF. The variable domain in full, completed from reference TRBV7-6 and TRBJ2-1, reads GAGVSQSPRYKVTKRGQDVALRCDPISGHVSLYWYRQALGQGPEFLTYFNYEAQQDKSGLPNDRFSAERPEGSISTLTIQRTEQRDSAMYRCASSLLSGGAYNEQFFGPGTRLTVL.

This chain connects TRBV12-3 or TRBV12-4 to TRBJ1-2; the D gene TCRdb calls, TRBD1, cannot be checked with no DNA. This CDR3 comprises 14 residues. CDR3 loop: CASSFGSRVEGYTF.

The chain is built from TRBV21-1 and TRBJ2-7. TRBV21-1 is a recognized pseudogene. CDR3 length equals 12 residues. The CDR3: CASSPVRREQYF.

The chain couples TRBV28 to TRBJ2-3; absent DNA, TCRdb's TRBD2 call cannot be checked. Germline V gene lookup returns CDR1 MDHEN and CDR2 SYDVKM. The CDR3 contains 14 residues. The CDR3 is CATSPRAGPDTQYF.

The rearrangement links TRBV20-1 to TRBJ2-7. The CDR3 consists of 15 residues. Germline V gene sequence: CDR1 DFQATT, CDR2 SNEGSKA (reference sequence). The CDR3: CSARFLTVRFYEQYF.

The CDR3 protein is CSVEGRTEYNEQFF. The gene calls are TRBV29-1 and TRBJ2-1. Looked up from germline, CDR1 is SQVTM and CDR2 is ANQGSEA. The CDR3 has 14 amino acids.

CDR3 sequence: CASGEGDYSPLHF. The chain employs TRBV4-1 and TRBJ1-6; TCRdb designates TRBD1, a call that cannot be tested without DNA. The CDR3 is 13 amino acids. The germline V gene has CDR1 MGHRA and CDR2 YSYEKL.

The chain employs TRBV6-2 or TRBV6-3 and TRBJ2-1. The CDR3 is made up of 16 amino acids. In germline, CDR1 is MNHEY, CDR2 SVGEGT. CDR3 in amino acids: CASSYSYLASLNEQFF.

V usage is TRBV12-3 or TRBV12-4 and J usage is TRBJ1-2; lacking DNA, the TRBD1 call made by TCRdb goes unchecked. This CDR3 is built from 15 residues. The CDR3 region is CASSLGAGGHYGYTF.

The rearrangement links TRBV7-8 to TRBJ1-1. Per germline, CDR1 SGHVS and CDR2 FQNEAQ. The CDR3 is 17 residues long. Here the CDR3 reads CASSLGRGILTNTEAFF.